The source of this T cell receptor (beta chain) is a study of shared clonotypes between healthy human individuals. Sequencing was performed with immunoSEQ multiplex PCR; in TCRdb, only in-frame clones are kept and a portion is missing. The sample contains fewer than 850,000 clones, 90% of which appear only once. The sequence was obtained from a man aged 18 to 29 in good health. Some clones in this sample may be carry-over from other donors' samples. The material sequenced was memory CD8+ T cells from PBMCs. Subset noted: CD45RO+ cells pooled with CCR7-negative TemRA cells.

The CDR3 region is CASSVDVNTEAFF. CDR3 DNA: TGTGCCAGCAGCGTAGATGTGAACACTGAAGCTTTCTTT. The chain joins TRBV9 to TRBJ1-1, with D unresolved. The ends were cut back, 0 bases at V and 0 bases at J, with 3 bases in the middle. There are 13 residues in the CDR3. Per germline, CDR1 SGDLS and CDR2 YYNGEE.